The 15 T cell receptor beta chains listed next were all sequenced from one sample in a study of regulatory T cells in long-lasting Graves disease. Time point specified: persistent/refractory GD, antithyroid drugs over 5 years with positive TRAb. The authors made the TCR library using RNA they extracted from PBMCs. Arm-PCR with iRepertoire HTBI primers amplified the CDR3 regions for these TCR beta libraries. TCRdb processed the multiplex PCR reads anew with MiXCR; each CDR3 protein has one entry. The table has a few hundred thousand distinct CDR3 sequences, about 20% seen once; the top ten hold about a quarter. Specimen: peripheral blood mononuclear cells (PBMCs), collected when the disease was refractory, from a patient treated with antithyroid drugs. All receptors derive from a female donor with Graves disease.

At least ten counts were recorded for this clonotype. J is TRBJ2-7 and V is TRBV28; D is possibly TRBD2 (5 bases). V was shortened by 8 bases and J by 0 bases, with 5 bases between the two germline ends. This CDR3 region has 11 residues. Germline V CDR1 and CDR2: MDHEN, SYDVKM. Here the CDR3 reads CASGSSYEQYF. The CDR3 DNA reads TGTGCCAGCGGGAGCTCCTACGAGCAGTACTTC.

This clonotype was seen only a few times. The chain employs TRBV30 and TRBJ1-5; perhaps TRBD1 as D (6 bases). The CDR3 contains 13 residues. Germline CDR1 GTSNPN, CDR2 SVGIG (reference sequence). The V gene lost 3 bases and the J gene lost 5 bases, with 11 bases spanning the gap. The CDR3 is CAWRREGDQPQHF. CDR3 bases: TGTGCCTGGAGGAGGGAGGGGGATCAGCCCCAGCATTTT.

This clonotype was counted a few times. J is TRBJ2-1 and V is TRBV4-2; 8 bases are shared with TRBD2. Germline CDR1 and CDR2: LGHNA and YNFKEQ. V shed 0 bases, J shed 0 bases, and the junction held 1 base outside the gene matches. The CDR3 loop spans 16 amino acids. The CDR3 nucleotides are TGTGCCAGCAGCCAAGAGAGCGGGAGCTCCTACAATGAGCAGTTCTTC. Its translation: CASSQESGSSYNEQFF.

This clonotype was seen more than once but under ten times. This may stem from a read error, because a much larger clone lies one nucleotide away. Here the CDR3 reads CASRSRTSGYEQYF. DNA for the CDR3: TGTGCCAGCAGGAGCAGGACTAGCGGTTACGAGCAGTACTTC. This sequence joins TRBV6-1 and TRBJ2-7; 10 bases line up with TRBD2. With 6 bases clipped from V and 4 bases from J, the junction kept 6 bases outside the gene matches. This CDR3 comprises 14 residues. Germline assignment: CDR1 MNHNS and CDR2 SASEGT.

This clonotype showed up just a few times. The gene calls are TRBV19 and TRBJ1-3; D is unclear. Germline assignment: CDR1 LNHDA and CDR2 SQIVND (reference sequence). Trimming stripped 7 bases from V and 0 bases from J, with 10 bases between. The CDR3 is 14 amino acids. This CDR3 reads CASIEVDSGNTIYF. Here the CDR3 DNA reads TGTGCCAGTATAGAGGTGGACTCTGGAAACACCATATATTTT.

This chain uses TRBV7-9 with TRBJ2-5, with D possibly matching TRBD2 (5 bases). The CDR3 runs to 15 residues. V lost 4 bases and J 5 bases, leaving 17 bases between the germline ends. From germline, CDR1 is SEHNR and CDR2 FQNEAQ (reference sequence). The CDR3 region is CASSSTPSPRETQYF. The CDR3 nucleotides are TGTGCCAGCAGCTCCACCCCTAGCCCAAGGGAGACCCAGTACTTC.

This clonotype was counted at least ten times. The chain joins TRBV7-8 to TRBJ1-2; weak D call: TRBD1 (6 bases). The length of the CDR3 is 16 residues. Germline CDR1 is SGHVS and CDR2 is FQNEAQ. V was shortened by 1 base and J by 2 bases, with 14 bases between the two germline ends. The CDR3 region has the DNA TGTGCCAGCAGCTTAGGCACAATACAGGGAAACTATGGCTACACCTTC. It codes for CASSLGTIQGNYGYTF. The full variable domain, rest sourced from reference TRBV7-8 and TRBJ1-2, is GAGVSQSPRYKVAKRGQDVALRCDPISGHVSLFWYQQALGQGPEFLTYFQNEAQLDKSGLPSDRFFAERPEGSVSTLKIQRTQQEDSAVYLCASSLGTIQGNYGYTFGSGTRLTVV.

The J gene is TRBJ2-1, the V gene TRBV20-1; maybe TRBD2 (6 bases). This CDR3 has 14 residues. Germline CDR1 and CDR2: DFQATT and SNEGSKA (reference sequence). V lost 0 bases, J lost 6 bases, and 12 bases lay in between. The CDR3 sequence: CSAREVSGINEQFF. The CDR3 nucleotides read TGCAGTGCTAGAGAGGTTAGCGGAATCAATGAGCAGTTCTTC.

CDR3 protein: CASSFYRTSGSEQYF. CDR3 nucleotide sequence: TGTGCCAGCAGTTTTTATAGGACTAGTGGCTCCGAGCAGTACTTC. The chain links TRBV27 to TRBJ2-7; 7 nucleotides align to TRBD2. V lost 3 bases, J lost 6 bases, and 11 bases stayed unmatched. This CDR3 spans 15 amino acids. Germline V gene sequence: CDR1 MNHEY, CDR2 SMNVEV (reference sequence).

A note on this clonotype: Its ends do not fully match the called genes, so a read error is possible. The rearrangement links TRBV19 to TRBJ1-1; 10 bases fit TRBD1. The CDR3 loop spans 15 amino acids. The germline gives CDR1 LNHDA, CDR2 SQIVND (reference sequence). The CDR3 region is CTSSRGQGVRTEAFF. DNA of the CDR3: TGTACCAGTAGCCGCGGACAGGGGGTAAGGACTGAAGCTTTCTTT.

A remark on this clonotype: The junction shows a germline mismatch at one end, possibly a read error. The V gene is TRBV5-1, the J gene TRBJ1-6; D not resolved. The CDR3 totals 13 residues. In germline, CDR1 is SGHRS, CDR2 YFSETQ. The CDR3 DNA reads as TGCGCCAGCAGCTTGACAGCTTTTTCACTCCTCCACTTT. Amino acids: CASSLTAFSLLHF.

The V call is TRBV7-9, the J call TRBJ1-2; weak D call: TRBD1 (5 bases). This CDR3 comprises 16 residues. Between the trimmed V and J ends, which lost 0 bases and 6 bases, there was a span of 17 bases. Germline CDR1 SEHNR, CDR2 FQNEAQ (reference sequence). CDR3 nucleotide sequence: TGTGCCAGCAGCTTAGCGGGGCAGGGTTCGCTGGATGGCTACACCTTC. It encodes CASSLAGQGSLDGYTF.

This clonotype was seen ten or more times. J is TRBJ2-5 and V is TRBV7-9, with 7 bases identical to TRBD2. CDR1 and CDR2 (germline): SEHNR, FQNEAQ (reference sequence). This CDR3 comprises 16 residues. The J segment lost 4 bases and the V segment lost 2 bases, leaving 10 bases of the junction unmatched. The CDR3 bases are TGTGCCAGCAGCTTATTCTTCGCGGGAGTGGTAGAGACCCAGTACTTC. Its protein product is CASSLFFAGVVETQYF.

This rearrangement joins TRBV25-1 to TRBJ2-2; TRBD1 matches at 8 bases. The CDR3 length is 17 residues. The J segment lost 3 bases and the V segment lost 9 bases, leaving 15 bases of the junction unmatched. Germline V gene sequence: CDR1 MGHDK, CDR2 SYGVNS. CDR3 sequence (DNA): TGTGCCAGTAGGATTACAGCGGACAGGGAGGACACCGGGGAGCTGTTTTTT. Its translation is CASRITADREDTGELFF.

Concerning this clonotype itself: Mismatch with germline at one junction end may stem from a read error. The chain links TRBV11-2 to TRBJ1-1; possibly TRBD1 for D (6 bases). Germline lookup yields CDR1 SGHAT and CDR2 FQNNGV. The CDR3 is 15 residues long. CDR3 sequence reads: CASSPIQGWGTEALF. DNA for the CDR3: TGTGCCAGCAGCCCTATACAGGGTTGGGGAACTGAAGCTCTCTTT.